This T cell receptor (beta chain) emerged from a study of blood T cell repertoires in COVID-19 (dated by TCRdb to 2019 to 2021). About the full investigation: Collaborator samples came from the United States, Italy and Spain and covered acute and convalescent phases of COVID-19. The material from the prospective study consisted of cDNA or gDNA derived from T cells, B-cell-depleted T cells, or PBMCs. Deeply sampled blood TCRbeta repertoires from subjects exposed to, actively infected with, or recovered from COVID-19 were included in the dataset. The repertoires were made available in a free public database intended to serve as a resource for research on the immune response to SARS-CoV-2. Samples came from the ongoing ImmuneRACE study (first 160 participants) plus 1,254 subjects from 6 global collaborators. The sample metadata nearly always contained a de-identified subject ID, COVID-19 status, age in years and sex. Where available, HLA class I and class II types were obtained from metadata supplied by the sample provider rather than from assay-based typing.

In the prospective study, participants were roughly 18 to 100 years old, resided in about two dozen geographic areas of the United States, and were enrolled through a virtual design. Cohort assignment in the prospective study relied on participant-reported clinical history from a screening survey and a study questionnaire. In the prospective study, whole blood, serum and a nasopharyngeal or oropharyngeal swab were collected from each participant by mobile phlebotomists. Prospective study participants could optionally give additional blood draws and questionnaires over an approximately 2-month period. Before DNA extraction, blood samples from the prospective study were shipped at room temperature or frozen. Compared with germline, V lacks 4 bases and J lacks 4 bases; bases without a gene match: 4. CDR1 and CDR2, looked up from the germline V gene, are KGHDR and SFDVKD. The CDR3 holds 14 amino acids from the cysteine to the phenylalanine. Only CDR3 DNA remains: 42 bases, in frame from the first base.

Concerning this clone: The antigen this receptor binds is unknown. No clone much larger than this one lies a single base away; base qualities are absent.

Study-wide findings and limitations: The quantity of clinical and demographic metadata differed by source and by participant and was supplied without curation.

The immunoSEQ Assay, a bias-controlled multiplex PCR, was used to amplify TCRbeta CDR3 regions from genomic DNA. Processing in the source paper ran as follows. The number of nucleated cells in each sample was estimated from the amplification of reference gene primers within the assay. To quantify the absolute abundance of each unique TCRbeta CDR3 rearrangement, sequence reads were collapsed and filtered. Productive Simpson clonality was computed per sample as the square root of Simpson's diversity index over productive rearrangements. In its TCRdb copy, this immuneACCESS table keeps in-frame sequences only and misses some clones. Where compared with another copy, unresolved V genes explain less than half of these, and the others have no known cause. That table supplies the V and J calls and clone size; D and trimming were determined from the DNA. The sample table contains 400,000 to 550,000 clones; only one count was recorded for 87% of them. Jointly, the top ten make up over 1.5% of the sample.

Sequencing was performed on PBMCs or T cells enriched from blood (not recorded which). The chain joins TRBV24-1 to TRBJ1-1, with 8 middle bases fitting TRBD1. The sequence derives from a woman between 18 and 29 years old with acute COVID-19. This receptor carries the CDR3 CATSDPDRVTEAFF. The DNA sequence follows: TGTGCCACCAGTGACCCGGACAGGGTCACTGAAGCTTTCTTT.